These 20 T cell receptor beta chains came from one sample sequenced in a study of shared clonotypes between healthy human individuals. Sequencing was performed with immunoSEQ multiplex PCR; in TCRdb, only in-frame clones are kept and a portion is missing. The data hold some 550,000 clones, with more than 95% observed a single time. The sample consisted of naive CD4+ T cells sorted from blood. Subset meaning: CD45RA+ positively selected. The receptors derive from a woman aged 30 to 39 in good health.

The rearrangement joins TRBV4-1 to TRBJ2-7; 7 positions match TRBD2. Germline V gene lookup returns CDR1 MGHRA and CDR2 YSYEKL. This CDR3 region has 17 residues. Germline trimming cut 2 bases from V and 1 base from J; bases unmatched to any gene: 11. The CDR3 spells CASSQTPAGVGSYEQYF. In DNA, the CDR3 is TGCGCCAGCAGCCAAACCCCCGCGGGAGTAGGATCCTACGAGCAGTACTTC.

The chain is built from TRBV11-2 and TRBJ2-7; 9 bases match TRBD2. This CDR3 region has 16 residues. The J segment lost 6 bases and the V segment lost 1 base, leaving 10 bases of the junction unmatched. CDR1 and CDR2 from the germline V gene are SGHAT and FQNNGV. CDR3 DNA sequence: TGTGCCAGCAGCTTAGTAAGTGCGGGAGGGCCTCTCGAGCAGTACTTC. It yields the protein CASSLVSAGGPLEQYF. The full variable domain, completed using reference TRBV11-2 and TRBJ2-7, is EAGVAQSPRYKIIEKRQSVAFWCNPISGHATLYWYQQILGQGPKLLIQFQNNGVVDDSQLPKDRFSAERLKGVDSTLKIQPAKLEDSAVYLCASSLVSAGGPLEQYFGPGTRLTVT.

The chain combines TRBV5-8 with TRBJ2-7; the match to TRBD2 covers 10 bases. V trimming: 3 bases; J trimming: 0 bases; junction bases outside the gene matches: 12. Germline assignment: CDR1 SGHTS and CDR2 YDEGEE. CDR3 size: 18 residues. CDR3 sequence reads: CASSSGRLAGLSSYEQYF. CDR3 nucleotides: TGTGCCAGCAGCTCGGGGCGACTAGCGGGCTTGAGCTCCTACGAGCAGTACTTC.

This chain connects TRBV7-3 to TRBJ1-1; possible D gene TRBD1, 5 bases. Between the trimmed V and J ends, which lost 4 bases and 0 bases, there was a span of 27 bases. Per germline, CDR1 SGHTA and CDR2 FQGTGA. The CDR3 has 20 amino acids. The DNA for the CDR3 is TGTGCCAGCAGCTCGGGGGTGCGGCTCCACTCCACGAACATGAACACTGAAGCTTTCTTT. Translating gives CASSSGVRLHSTNMNTEAFF.

This chain joins TRBV6-5 and TRBJ2-5, with 8 bases lining up with TRBD1. V was pared by 0 bases and J by 3 bases, with 6 bases of the junction left unmatched. CDR3 length: 16 amino acids. The V gene's germline CDR1 is MNHEY and CDR2 SVGAGI. CDR3 bases: TGTGCCAGCAGTTACTCAAAATCGACAGGGGAAGAGACCCAGTACTTC. Translating it yields CASSYSKSTGEETQYF.

The chain recombines TRBV6-4 with TRBJ2-7, with D tentatively TRBD2 (5 bases). The CDR3 runs to 15 residues. The V end lost 5 bases, the J end lost 0 bases, and 14 bases lay between the germline ends. Germline V gene sequence: CDR1 MRHNA, CDR2 SNTAGT. CDR3 loop: CASSPLPGSSYEQYF. The CDR3 DNA reads as TGTGCCAGCAGTCCACTCCCGGGGAGCTCCTACGAGCAGTACTTC.

J is TRBJ1-4 and V is TRBV7-8, with 12 bases matching TRBD1. Losses at the gene ends were 3 bases for V and 7 bases for J; bases not matched to a gene: 15. Looked up from germline, CDR1 is SGHVS and CDR2 is FQNEAQ. The CDR3 extends over 19 amino acids. In DNA form, the CDR3 reads TGTGCCAGCAGCTTTTTTGAACCCGGGACAGGGGGCGTTATTGAAAAACTGTTTTTT. Protein: CASSFFEPGTGGVIEKLFF.

This chain joins TRBV28 and TRBJ2-7; TRBD1 is a possible D gene (5 bases). V was shortened by 3 bases and J by 2 bases, with 14 bases between the two germline ends. The germline V gene encodes CDR1 MDHEN and CDR2 SYDVKM. The CDR3 covers 15 residues. CDR3 sequence: CASSFHGRVTYEQYF. CDR3 nucleotide sequence: TGTGCCAGCAGTTTCCATGGCAGGGTGACCTACGAGCAGTACTTC.

V is TRBV7-6 and J is TRBJ2-1, with 8 bases fitting TRBD2. The CDR3 contains 12 residues. V gave up 5 bases and J gave up 12 bases; unmatched junction bases: 6. Germline CDR1 SGHVS, CDR2 FNYEAQ. The CDR3 loop is CASSEPGLGQFF. The CDR3 DNA sequence: TGTGCCAGCAGCGAACCGGGACTAGGGCAGTTCTTC. Full variable domain (rest looked up from reference TRBV7-6 and TRBJ2-1): GAGVSQSPRYKVTKRGQDVALRCDPISGHVSLYWYRQALGQGPEFLTYFNYEAQQDKSGLPNDRFSAERPEGSISTLTIQRTEQRDSAMYRCASSEPGLGQFFGPGTRLTVL.

The chain combines TRBV5-1 with TRBJ2-3; weak D call: TRBD2 (6 bases). The CDR3 covers 14 residues. The ends were cut back, 0 bases at V and 3 bases at J, with 8 bases in the middle. CDR1 and CDR2 from the germline V gene are SGHRS and YFSETQ. The DNA of the CDR3 is TGCGCCAGCAGCTTGGGGCTAGCGACAGATACGCAGTATTTT. This sequence encodes CASSLGLATDTQYF.

This clone is a singleton in its sample. The rearrangement joins TRBV9 to TRBJ1-1, with 9 bases fitting TRBD1. J lost 4 bases, V lost 3 bases, and 10 bases had no gene match. Per germline, CDR1 SGDLS and CDR2 YYNGEE. The CDR3 loop spans 16 amino acids. CDR3: CASSETGTGFITEAFF. In DNA form, the CDR3 reads TGTGCCAGCAGCGAAACCGGGACAGGGTTTATCACTGAAGCTTTCTTT.

The V call is TRBV4-2, the J call TRBJ1-5, with D hard to call. Trimming stripped 1 base from V and 2 bases from J, with 12 bases between. Germline V gene data show CDR1 as LGHNA and CDR2 as YNFKEQ. This CDR3 has 16 amino acids. The CDR3 nucleotides are TGTGCCAGCAGCCAAGTAGACGACGGACGCAATCAGCCCCAGCATTTT. It specifies CASSQVDDGRNQPQHF.

V is TRBV28 and J is TRBJ1-1, with D possibly TRBD1 on 5 matching bases. The CDR3 runs to 12 residues. Germline V gene sequence: CDR1 MDHEN, CDR2 SYDVKM. With 10 bases removed from V and 3 bases from J, the gap between germline ends came to 12 bases. The CDR3 DNA is TGTGCCACCCAAACAGGAGACACTGAAGCTTTCTTT. The encoded protein is CATQTGDTEAFF.

This rearrangement joins TRBV27 to TRBJ2-4; the D gene is possibly TRBD1 (6 bases). The CDR3 sequence is 15 residues long. Germline values: CDR1 MNHEY, CDR2 SMNVEV (reference sequence). The V gene lost 6 bases and the J gene lost 3 bases, with 15 bases spanning the gap. The CDR3 DNA is TGTGCCAGCAGGGGGAGTGGGGGCGGCAAAAACATTCAGTACTTC. Translation gives CASRGSGGGKNIQYF.

The DNA of the CDR3 is TGTGCCAGCACCTCAACCAGGAGCTTGTATGTTGAGCAGTTCTTC. This encodes CASTSTRSLYVEQFF. J is TRBJ2-1 and V is TRBV6-5; D remains unclear. The V and J ends lost 7 bases and 9 bases respectively, with 22 bases between them. CDR3 size: 15 residues. Germline-derived CDR1 and CDR2 are MNHEY and SVGAGI.

The J gene is TRBJ2-7, the V gene TRBV6-6, with a possible D match to TRBD1 (6 bases). The CDR3 loop spans 15 amino acids. The V and J ends lost 5 bases and 4 bases respectively, with 18 bases between them. Germline V CDR1 and CDR2: MNHNY, SVGAGI (reference sequence). CDR3 region: CASSTTGSGRYEQYF. As DNA, the CDR3 is TGTGCCAGCAGTACAACAGGGTCAGGGCGGTACGAGCAGTACTTC.

The chain carries TRBV7-6 and TRBJ2-3; 7 bases line up with TRBD2. From germline, CDR1 is SGHVS and CDR2 FNYEAQ. J was trimmed by 4 bases and V by 4 bases; bases with no gene match: 5. CDR3 length: 14 amino acids. CDR3 sequence (DNA): TGTGCCAGCAGCTCCCCGGCGGGGGCAGATACGCAGTATTTT. It codes for CASSSPAGADTQYF.

This chain's CDR3 is CASSLAGTGSDTGELFF. Here the CDR3 DNA reads TGCGCCAGCAGCTTGGCCGGGACAGGGAGTGACACCGGGGAGCTGTTTTTT. The chain is built from TRBV5-1 and TRBJ2-2; 9 nucleotides match TRBD1. Germline V gives CDR1 SGHRS, CDR2 YFSETQ. With 0 bases clipped from V and 3 bases from J, the junction kept 6 bases outside the gene matches. The CDR3 contains 17 residues.

The rearrangement links TRBV10-2 to TRBJ2-3; 7 positions match TRBD2. Germline V gene lookup returns CDR1 WSHSY and CDR2 SAAADI. The CDR3 runs to 12 residues. V lost 4 bases, J lost 12 bases, and 7 bases stayed unmatched. DNA for the CDR3: TGCGCCAGCAGTGGGTGGGGGGGTAACCAGTATTTT. Its protein product is CASSGWGGNQYF.

The chain joins TRBV4-2 to TRBJ1-4; maybe TRBD1 (5 bases). With 0 bases removed from V and 4 bases from J, the gap between germline ends came to 18 bases. CDR3 size: 18 residues. Germline V CDR1 and CDR2: LGHNA, YNFKEQ. Here the CDR3 DNA reads TGTGCCAGCAGCCAAGATTCATCGTGGGGGGACTTTAATGAAAAACTGTTTTTT. Protein: CASSQDSSWGDFNEKLFF.